The 30 T cell receptor beta chains given below trace back to one sample, sequenced in a study of cytomegalovirus exposure and HLA in healthy donors. A multiplex PCR was run with 60 Vbeta primers and 13 Jbeta primers. The assay was immunoSEQ multiplex PCR, and TCRdb's table has in-frame clones only and misses some. The data show 100,000 to 150,000 clones, with 74% seen just once and 4% to 4.5% held by the top ten. The source material was PBMCs. The origin of the receptors is a woman aged 45-59 years in good health and CMV-seropositive.

Points on this clone: Its ends do not fully match the called genes, so a read error is possible. The V and J genes are TRBV7-9 and TRBJ1-2; 8 nucleotides line up with TRBD1. The CDR3 has 17 residues. Germline CDR1 SEHNR, CDR2 FQNEAQ (reference sequence). CDR3 region: CSSSDTGTGGSGYGYTF. In nucleotides, the CDR3 is TGTTCCAGCAGCGACACCGGGACAGGCGGTTCGGGCTATGGCTACACCTTC. The variable domain in full, with the rest retrieved from reference TRBV7-9 and TRBJ1-2, is DTGVSQNPRHKITKRGQNVTFRCDPISEHNRLYWYRQTLGQGPEFLTYFQNEAQLEKSRLLSDRFSAERPKGSFSTLEIQRTEQGDSAMYLCSSSDTGTGGSGYGYTFGSGTRLTVV.

The V call is TRBV7-2, the J call TRBJ2-2, with 8 bases lining up with TRBD2. The germline CDR1 and CDR2 sequences are SGHTA and FQGNSA. The ends lost 4 bases at V and 6 bases at J; junction bases unmatched: 1. The CDR3 runs to 13 residues. CDR3 sequence: CASSSGGAGELFF. The CDR3 DNA reads as TGTGCCAGCAGCTCCGGGGGGGCCGGGGAGCTGTTTTTT. Together with reference TRBV7-2 and TRBJ2-2, the CDR3 gives the full variable domain: GAGVSQSPSNKVTEKGKDVELRCDPISGHTALYWYRQSLGQGLEFLIYFQGNSAPDKSGLPSDRFSAERTGGSVSTLTIQRTQQEDSAVYLCASSSGGAGELFFGEGSRLTVL.

This chain links TRBV19 with TRBJ1-1; TRBD1 matches 8 bases. Per the germline V gene, CDR1 is LNHDA and CDR2 is SQIVND (reference sequence). The CDR3 runs to 16 residues. The J segment lost 4 bases and the V segment lost 4 bases, leaving 11 bases of the junction unmatched. CDR3 in DNA: TGTGCCAGTAGTAAACAGGGGGTCATTCTGGGCACTGAAGCTTTCTTT. Encoded protein: CASSKQGVILGTEAFF. The whole variable domain, filled in from reference TRBV19 and TRBJ1-1, reads DGGITQSPKYLFRKEGQNVTLSCEQNLNHDAMYWYRQDPGQGLRLIYYSQIVNDFQKGDIAEGYSVSREKKESFPLTVTSAQKNPTAFYLCASSKQGVILGTEAFFGQGTRLTVV.

This sequence joins TRBV5-4 and TRBJ2-5; D remains unclear. V dropped 5 bases and J dropped 5 bases, with 19 bases sitting between them. Germline lookup yields CDR1 SGHNT and CDR2 YYREEE (reference sequence). The CDR3 has 15 residues. The CDR3 region has the DNA TGTGCCAGCAGTCCCCCGATGAGTCGTGAGGAGACCCAGTACTTC. Its protein product is CASSPPMSREETQYF.

This chain joins TRBV14 and TRBJ2-5; D is perhaps TRBD1 (5 bases). Germline loops: CDR1 SGHDN, CDR2 FVKESK. Trimming removed 5 bases from V and 4 bases from J, with 17 bases in between. CDR3 length equals 15 residues. The CDR3 DNA is TGTGCCAGCAGCAGACAGACTCGCGTGTTAGAGACCCAGTACTTC. This gives the protein CASSRQTRVLETQYF.

The chain uses TRBV6-5 and TRBJ1-6; D not certain. The CDR3 is 13 amino acids. The germline gives CDR1 MNHEY, CDR2 SVGAGI. V was shortened by 2 bases and J by 6 bases, with 5 bases between the two germline ends. The CDR3 loop reads CASSYGLNSPLHF. Written as DNA, the CDR3 is TGTGCCAGCAGTTACGGCCTTAATTCACCCCTCCACTTT.

The chain has TRBV7-2 and TRBJ2-5; 7 nucleotides align to TRBD1. This CDR3 contains 14 residues. The ends lost 2 bases at V and 6 bases at J; junction bases unmatched: 6. The V gene's germline CDR1 is SGHTA and CDR2 FQGNSA. The CDR3 DNA sequence: TGTGCCAGCAGCTTACAGGGGGTTGAGAAGACCCAGTACTTC. This gives the protein CASSLQGVEKTQYF.

This sequence joins TRBV11-2 and TRBJ2-1, with TRBD2 as a possible D gene (5 bases). Germline V gene data show CDR1 as SGHAT and CDR2 as FQNNGV. The CDR3 totals 15 residues. The ends were cut back, 5 bases at V and 2 bases at J, with 13 bases in the middle. CDR3 residues: CASSESEGTYNEQFF. DNA of the CDR3: TGTGCCAGCAGCGAAAGCGAGGGAACCTACAATGAGCAGTTCTTC.

There are a few counts of this clone. V gene TRBV6-1 combines with J gene TRBJ2-3; D is unresolved. CDR3 size: 13 residues. Trimming removed 4 bases from V and 6 bases from J, with 11 bases in between. CDR1 is MNHNS, CDR2 SASEGT, per germline. CDR3 in DNA: TGTGCCAGCAGTGTCCGACTTGGGGATACGCAGTATTTT. This translates into CASSVRLGDTQYF.

The chain combines TRBV4-1 with TRBJ2-5; D is perhaps TRBD2 (5 bases). The DNA matches TRBJ2-7 better at its end, which makes the J call doubtful. This CDR3 is built from 14 residues. CDR1 and CDR2 from the germline V gene are MGHRA and YSYEKL. CDR3 nucleotide sequence: TGCGCCAGCAGATTAACGGGAAATGAAGGCGAGCAGTACTTC. As protein: CASRLTGNEGEQYF.

The V and J genes are TRBV5-5 and TRBJ2-4; D is perhaps TRBD2 (5 bases). The germline CDR1 and CDR2 sequences are SGHKS and YYEKEE (reference sequence). Trimming cost V 0 bases and J 2 bases, with 9 bases left between them. The CDR3 is made up of 15 amino acids. The DNA of the CDR3 is TGTGCCAGCAGCTTGGACCGGGGTTCCAAAAACATTCAGTACTTC. As protein: CASSLDRGSKNIQYF.

The V and J genes are TRBV6-4 and TRBJ2-5; TRBD2 aligns across 7 bases. This CDR3 has 16 residues. Trimming took 1 base from V and 5 from J; bases not matched to a gene: 10. Germline CDR1 and CDR2: MRHNA and SNTAGT. The CDR3: CASSDCCGGGYETQYF. CDR3 nucleotide sequence: TGTGCCAGCAGTGACTGTTGCGGGGGAGGTTATGAGACCCAGTACTTC.

This clone showed up just once. This chain connects TRBV27 to TRBJ2-7, with 10 bases lining up with TRBD2. Germline V gene lookup returns CDR1 MNHEY and CDR2 SMNVEV (reference sequence). V lost 6 bases, J lost 2 bases, and 7 bases stayed unmatched. This CDR3 is built from 15 residues. This CDR3 is CASSKSAGGAYEQYF. The DNA for the CDR3 is TGTGCCAGCAGCAAATCAGCGGGGGGGGCCTACGAGCAGTACTTC.

V and J are TRBV5-1 and TRBJ2-7; no definite D call. This CDR3 spans 15 amino acids. The germline V gene encodes CDR1 SGHRS and CDR2 YFSETQ. Trimming took 0 bases from V and 2 from J, leaving 12 bases between them. The CDR3 loop reads CASSLAVEPTYEQYF. CDR3 DNA sequence: TGCGCCAGCAGCTTGGCTGTAGAGCCTACCTACGAGCAGTACTTC.

The count of this clone is one. The chain uses TRBV7-6 and TRBJ2-2, with TRBD2 identical over 8 bases. The junction had 10 bases not matched to a gene; V was cut back by 5 bases and J by 5 bases. CDR1 is SGHVS, CDR2 FNYEAQ, per germline. This CDR3 has 16 amino acids. The CDR3 is CASSPEWRGATGELFF. The CDR3, as DNA: TGTGCCAGCAGCCCGGAATGGCGGGGGGCTACCGGGGAGCTGTTTTTT. Variable domain in full (rest from reference TRBV7-6 and TRBJ2-2): GAGVSQSPRYKVTKRGQDVALRCDPISGHVSLYWYRQALGQGPEFLTYFNYEAQQDKSGLPNDRFSAERPEGSISTLTIQRTEQRDSAMYRCASSPEWRGATGELFFGEGSRLTVL.

This clone was seen just once. The chain recombines TRBV6-5 with TRBJ1-3, with 7 bases that match TRBD1. There are 14 residues in the CDR3. Looked up from germline, CDR1 is MNHEY and CDR2 is SVGAGI. With 6 bases clipped from V and 3 bases from J, the junction kept 5 bases outside the gene matches. The CDR3 DNA is TGTGCCAGCAGCGGGACAGTTGATGGAAACACCATATATTTT. It yields the protein CASSGTVDGNTIYF.

This sequence joins TRBV18 and TRBJ2-3, with 9 bases aligning to TRBD1. Per the germline V gene, CDR1 is KGHSH and CDR2 is LQKENI. This CDR3 is built from 14 residues. Trimming removed 8 bases from V and 1 base from J; junction bases left unmatched: 4. Here the CDR3 reads CASRTGEGTDTQYF. CDR3 nucleotides: TGTGCCAGCCGGACAGGGGAAGGCACAGATACGCAGTATTTT.

This sequence joins TRBV9 and TRBJ2-5; D possibly corresponds to TRBD2 (5 bases). The germline CDR1 and CDR2 sequences are SGDLS and YYNGEE. V was cut by 0 bases and J by 4 bases, with 7 bases left in between. The CDR3 runs to 13 residues. The CDR3 DNA sequence: TGTGCCAGCAGCGTAGTGGCGGGAGAGACCCAGTACTTC. Translated, it gives CASSVVAGETQYF.

CDR3 in DNA: TGTGCCAGTATACAGACAACCGGAGAGACCCAGTACTTC. It yields the protein CASIQTTGETQYF. This chain connects TRBV28 to TRBJ2-5, with D unclear. Germline loops: CDR1 MDHEN, CDR2 SYDVKM. Deletions cut 9 bases from V and 4 bases from J, with 15 bases between. The CDR3 is 13 amino acids.

Turning to this clone: Other DNA sequences of this sample code for an identical CDR3. The J gene is TRBJ2-5, the V gene TRBV2; 7 positions agree with TRBD2. Germline V gene lookup returns CDR1 SNHLY and CDR2 FYNNEI. The CDR3 contains 13 residues. V was pared by 4 bases and J by 5 bases, with 4 bases of the junction left unmatched. The CDR3 sequence: CASSGQGGETQYF. CDR3 in DNA: TGTGCCAGCAGTGGCCAGGGAGGGGAGACCCAGTACTTC. Combining the CDR3 with reference TRBV2 and TRBJ2-5 gives the whole variable domain EPEVTQTPSHQVTQMGQEVILRCVPISNHLYFYWYRQILGQKVEFLVSFYNNEISEKSEIFDDQFSVERPDGSNFTLKIRSTKLEDSAMYFCASSGQGGETQYFGPGTRLLVL.

The chain uses TRBV19 and TRBJ1-2; maybe TRBD1 (6 bases). Per the germline V gene, CDR1 is LNHDA and CDR2 is SQIVND (reference sequence). The CDR3 totals 17 residues. V shed 5 bases and J shed 7 bases, with 26 bases lying between them. CDR3 bases: TGTGCCAGTAGTCCATTGCCGGGACCGGCAGGGGTGTTTGGCTACACCTTC. This translates into CASSPLPGPAGVFGYTF. Together with reference TRBV19 and TRBJ1-2, the CDR3 gives the full variable domain: DGGITQSPKYLFRKEGQNVTLSCEQNLNHDAMYWYRQDPGQGLRLIYYSQIVNDFQKGDIAEGYSVSREKKESFPLTVTSAQKNPTAFYLCASSPLPGPAGVFGYTFGSGTRLTVV.

The V call is TRBV30, the J call TRBJ2-5; 10 bases agree with TRBD2. The DNA matches TRBJ2-7 better at its end, which makes the J call doubtful. The CDR3 covers 16 residues. CDR1 is GTSNPN, CDR2 SVGIG, per germline (reference sequence). The chain's CDR3 is CAWSVTPSGGAYEQYF. In nucleotides, the CDR3 is TGTGCCTGGAGTGTAACCCCTAGCGGGGGTGCCTACGAGCAGTACTTC.

The V gene is TRBV19, the J gene TRBJ1-2, with D uncertain. V lost 8 bases and J lost 3, with 13 bases in between. Germline values: CDR1 LNHDA, CDR2 SQIVND (reference sequence). The CDR3 has 13 amino acids. The CDR3 reads CASYDQDHYGYTF. In DNA, the CDR3 is TGTGCCAGTTATGACCAGGATCACTATGGCTACACCTTC.

The rearrangement uses TRBV7-2 and TRBJ2-3; 9 positions agree with TRBD2. J gave up 4 bases and V 6 bases, and 5 bases lay outside the gene matches. The germline V gene encodes CDR1 SGHTA and CDR2 FQGNSA. The CDR3 loop spans 14 amino acids. The CDR3 DNA reads TGTGCCAGCAGTCCCAGCGGGGGGTCAGATACGCAGTATTTT. This translates into CASSPSGGSDTQYF.

The chain couples TRBV5-1 to TRBJ1-2; D is possibly TRBD1 (5 bases). V was shortened by 1 base and J by 7 bases, with 23 bases between the two germline ends. CDR1 SGHRS and CDR2 YFSETQ come from the germline V gene. CDR3 size: 17 residues. The CDR3 protein is CASSLIGRETPWGGYTF. CDR3 in DNA: TGCGCCAGCAGCTTGATCGGCAGGGAAACCCCGTGGGGTGGCTACACCTTC. Full variable domain (rest looked up from reference TRBV5-1 and TRBJ1-2): KAGVTQTPRYLIKTRGQQVTLSCSPISGHRSVSWYQQTPGQGLQFLFEYFSETQRNKGNFPGRFSGRQFSNSRSEMNVSTLELGDSALYLCASSLIGRETPWGGYTFGSGTRLTVV.

This clone is a singleton in its sample. V is TRBV7-9 and J is TRBJ1-6; possibly TRBD1 for D (6 bases). The CDR3 has 14 amino acids. Trimming took 5 bases from V and 10 from J, leaving 15 bases between them. The germline V gene has CDR1 SEHNR and CDR2 FQNEAQ (reference sequence). The CDR3 DNA sequence: TGTGCCAGCAGCCGGGACAAACGGGGATCACCCCTCCACTTT. This gives the protein CASSRDKRGSPLHF.

This clone was observed a few times. This sequence joins TRBV7-6 and TRBJ2-7; perhaps TRBD1 as D (6 bases). V was shortened by 0 bases and J by 3 bases, with 18 bases between the two germline ends. The CDR3 has 17 residues. CDR1 and CDR2 (germline): SGHVS, FNYEAQ. The CDR3 protein is CASSLAPRAGVFYEQYF. The CDR3 coding sequence is TGTGCCAGCAGCTTAGCTCCGAGGGCAGGGGTTTTCTACGAGCAGTACTTC.

This clone showed up just a few times. Germline and junction disagree at one end, which may indicate a read error. The V gene is TRBV7-9, the J gene TRBJ2-3, with 7 positions matching TRBD2. The CDR3 is 14 residues long. The germline V gene has CDR1 SEHNR and CDR2 FQNEAQ (reference sequence). The CDR3 nucleotides are TGTGCCAGCAGCCCGTTGACTAGCAGAGATACGCAGTATTTT. It translates to CASSPLTSRDTQYF.

The table lists this clone with a few counts. The V and J genes are TRBV7-6 and TRBJ2-7; TRBD1 might be the D (5 bases). The germline V gene has CDR1 SGHVS and CDR2 FNYEAQ. Trimming shortened V by 0 bases and J by 3 bases, and 12 bases separated the two germline ends. The CDR3 is 15 amino acids. The CDR3 region has the DNA TGTGCCAGCAGCTTAGCGTCGGGCAGGGACTACGAGCAGTACTTC. As protein: CASSLASGRDYEQYF.

The V gene is TRBV7-2, the J gene TRBJ2-1, with 10 bases fitting TRBD2. V gave up 5 bases and J gave up 0 bases; unmatched junction bases: 7. CDR1 and CDR2 (germline): SGHTA, FQGNSA. The CDR3 spans 17 residues. CDR3 sequence: CASSPPGLASSYNEQFF. The CDR3 DNA sequence: TGTGCCAGCAGCCCCCCGGGACTAGCGAGCTCCTACAATGAGCAGTTCTTC.